This TCR beta chain comes out of a study of shared clonotypes between healthy human individuals. Naive CD8 cells comprised CD45RO-negative, CCR7-positively selected cells, excluding terminally differentiated effector memory CD45RA+ cells. The table lists this clone with a few counts. This same CDR3 is encoded by further DNA sequences in the sample. TCRdb keeps only in-frame clones here, not all; method: immunoSEQ multiplex PCR. Altogether 1.5 million to 2.5 million clones are present, approximately 95% being singletons, with the ten largest covering roughly 1%. The receptor was isolated from a man younger than 35 in good health. Sample: naive CD8+ T cells sorted from blood.

CDR3 in DNA: TGTGCCAGCAGCTTAGTTACAGATACGCAGTATTTT. Translation gives CASSLVTDTQYF. The chain uses TRBV11-2 and TRBJ2-3; D is unresolved. Germline lookup yields CDR1 SGHAT and CDR2 FQNNGV. Trimming shortened V by 1 base and J by 3 bases, and 2 bases separated the two germline ends. The CDR3 runs to 12 residues.